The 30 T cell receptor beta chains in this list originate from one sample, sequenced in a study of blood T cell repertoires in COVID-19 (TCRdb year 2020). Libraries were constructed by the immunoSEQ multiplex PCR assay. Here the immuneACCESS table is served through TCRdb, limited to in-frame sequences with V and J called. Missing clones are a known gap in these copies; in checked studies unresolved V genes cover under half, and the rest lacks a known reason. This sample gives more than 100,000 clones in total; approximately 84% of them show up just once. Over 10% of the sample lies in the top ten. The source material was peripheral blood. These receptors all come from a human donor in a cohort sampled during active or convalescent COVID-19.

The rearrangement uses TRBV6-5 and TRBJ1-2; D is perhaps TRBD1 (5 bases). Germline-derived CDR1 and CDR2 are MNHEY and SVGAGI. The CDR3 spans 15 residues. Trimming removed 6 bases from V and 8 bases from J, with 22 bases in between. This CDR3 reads CASSSHGRVSRGYTF. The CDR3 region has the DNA TGTGCCAGCAGCTCCCATGGCAGGGTTAGTCGCGGCTACACCTTC.

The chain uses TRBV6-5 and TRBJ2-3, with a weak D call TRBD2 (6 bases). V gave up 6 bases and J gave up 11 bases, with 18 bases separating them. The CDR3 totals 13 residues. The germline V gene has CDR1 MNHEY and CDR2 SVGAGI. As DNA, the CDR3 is TGTGCCAGCAGCGATCCCCCGGGACTTATGCAGTATTTT. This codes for CASSDPPGLMQYF.

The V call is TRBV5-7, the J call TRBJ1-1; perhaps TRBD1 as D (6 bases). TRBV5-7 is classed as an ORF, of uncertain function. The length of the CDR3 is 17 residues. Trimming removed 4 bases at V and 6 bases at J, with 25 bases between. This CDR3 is CASSVEILGQSNSEAFF. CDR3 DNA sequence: TGTGCCAGCAGCGTGGAGATTCTCGGACAGTCAAACTCTGAAGCTTTCTTT.

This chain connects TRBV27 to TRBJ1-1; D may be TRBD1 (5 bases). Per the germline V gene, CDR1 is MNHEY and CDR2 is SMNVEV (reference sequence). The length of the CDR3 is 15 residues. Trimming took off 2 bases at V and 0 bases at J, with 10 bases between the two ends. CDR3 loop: CASSLRAGMNTEAFF. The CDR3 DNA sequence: TGTGCCAGCAGTTTAAGGGCAGGGATGAACACTGAAGCTTTCTTT.

CDR3 in amino acids: CASSLRESNYGYTF. The CDR3 DNA is TGTGCCAGCAGCTTAAGGGAGAGTAACTATGGCTACACCTTC. The J gene is TRBJ1-2, the V gene TRBV7-6; no firm D call. From germline, CDR1 is SGHVS and CDR2 FNYEAQ. The CDR3 covers 14 residues. V lost 2 bases and J 1 base, leaving 8 bases between the germline ends.

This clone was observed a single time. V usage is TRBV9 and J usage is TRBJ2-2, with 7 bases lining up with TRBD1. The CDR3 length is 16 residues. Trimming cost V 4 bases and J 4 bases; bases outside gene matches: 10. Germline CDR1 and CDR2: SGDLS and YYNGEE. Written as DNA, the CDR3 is TGTGCCAGCAGCCCACGACAGGGTAGTGGCACCGGGGAGCTGTTTTTT. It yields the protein CASSPRQGSGTGELFF.

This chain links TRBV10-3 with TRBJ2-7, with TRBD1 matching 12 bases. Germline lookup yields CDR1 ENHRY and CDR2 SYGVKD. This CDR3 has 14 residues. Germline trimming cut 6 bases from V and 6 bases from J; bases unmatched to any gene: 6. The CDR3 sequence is CAIRPGQGAGEQYF. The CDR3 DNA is TGTGCCATCAGACCGGGACAGGGGGCAGGCGAGCAGTACTTC.

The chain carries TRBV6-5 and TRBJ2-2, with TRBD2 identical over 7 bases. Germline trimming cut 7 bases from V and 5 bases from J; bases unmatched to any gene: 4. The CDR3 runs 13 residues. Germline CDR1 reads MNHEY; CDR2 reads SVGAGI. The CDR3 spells CASTVSGTGELFF. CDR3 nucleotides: TGTGCCAGCACCGTTAGCGGGACCGGGGAGCTGTTTTTT.

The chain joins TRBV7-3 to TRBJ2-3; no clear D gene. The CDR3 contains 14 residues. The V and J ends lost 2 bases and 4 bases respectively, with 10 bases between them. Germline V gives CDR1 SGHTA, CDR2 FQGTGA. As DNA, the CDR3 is TGTGCCAGCAGCTTAGATATGAGGCCAGATACGCAGTATTTT. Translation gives CASSLDMRPDTQYF.

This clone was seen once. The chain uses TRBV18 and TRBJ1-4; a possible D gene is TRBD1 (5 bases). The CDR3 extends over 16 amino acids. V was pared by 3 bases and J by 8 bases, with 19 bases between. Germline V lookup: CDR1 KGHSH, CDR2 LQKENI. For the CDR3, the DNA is TGTGCCAGCTCACCGGAGATCGGGGGGAGTGGAGAAAAACTGTTTTTT. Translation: CASSPEIGGSGEKLFF.

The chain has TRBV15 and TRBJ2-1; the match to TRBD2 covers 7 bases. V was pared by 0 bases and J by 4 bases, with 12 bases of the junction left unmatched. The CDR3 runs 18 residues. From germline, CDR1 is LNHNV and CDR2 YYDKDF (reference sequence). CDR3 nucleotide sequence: TGTGCCACCAGCAGAGATGTGACGGGGGGAGCTCTTTACAATGAGCAGTTCTTC. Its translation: CATSRDVTGGALYNEQFF.

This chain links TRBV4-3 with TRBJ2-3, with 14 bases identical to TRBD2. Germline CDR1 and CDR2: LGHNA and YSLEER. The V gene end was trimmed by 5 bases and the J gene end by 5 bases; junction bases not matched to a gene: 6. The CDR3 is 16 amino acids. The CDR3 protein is CASSYGTSGGLDTQYF. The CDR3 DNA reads TGCGCCAGCAGCTACGGGACTAGCGGGGGATTAGATACGCAGTATTTT.

CDR3 region: CASSSLGQGSDYGYTF. The CDR3 DNA reads TGTGCCAGCAGCTCTCTCGGTCAGGGGAGTGACTATGGCTACACCTTC. The V and J genes are TRBV5-6 and TRBJ1-2; perhaps TRBD1 as D (6 bases). Trimming left V 3 bases short and J 3 bases short, with 18 bases between. CDR1 and CDR2 (germline): SGHDT, YYEEEE. The CDR3 has 16 residues.

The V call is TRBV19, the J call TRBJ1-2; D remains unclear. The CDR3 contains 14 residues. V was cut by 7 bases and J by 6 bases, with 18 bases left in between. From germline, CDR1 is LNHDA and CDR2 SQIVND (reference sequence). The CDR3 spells CASIGLFGGHGYTF. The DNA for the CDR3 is TGTGCCAGTATTGGACTCTTTGGAGGCCATGGCTACACCTTC.

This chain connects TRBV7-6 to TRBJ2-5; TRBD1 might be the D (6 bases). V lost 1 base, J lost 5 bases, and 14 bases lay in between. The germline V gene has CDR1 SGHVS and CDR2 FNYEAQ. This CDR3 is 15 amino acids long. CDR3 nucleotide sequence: TGTGCCAGCAGCTTAGTCGAGGGGGTCGGGGAGACCCAGTACTTC. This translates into CASSLVEGVGETQYF.

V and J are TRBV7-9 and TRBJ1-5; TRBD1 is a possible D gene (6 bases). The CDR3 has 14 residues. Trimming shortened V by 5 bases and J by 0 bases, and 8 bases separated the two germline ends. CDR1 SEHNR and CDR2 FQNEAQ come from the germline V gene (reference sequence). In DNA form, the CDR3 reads TGTGCCAGCAGCGCGACAGGTAGCAATCAGCCCCAGCATTTT. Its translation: CASSATGSNQPQHF.

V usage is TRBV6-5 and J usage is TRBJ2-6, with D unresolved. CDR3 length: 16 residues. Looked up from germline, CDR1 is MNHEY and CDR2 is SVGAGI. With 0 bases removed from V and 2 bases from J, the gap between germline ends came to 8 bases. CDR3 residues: CASSYSSRTGANVLTF. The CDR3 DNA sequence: TGTGCCAGCAGTTACTCGAGTAGAACTGGGGCCAACGTCCTGACTTTC.

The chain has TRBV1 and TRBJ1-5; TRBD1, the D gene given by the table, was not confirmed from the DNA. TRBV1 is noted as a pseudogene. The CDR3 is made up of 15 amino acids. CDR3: CTTTTDKNSNQPQHF. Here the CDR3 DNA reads TGCACCACCACGACCGACAAAAATAGCAATCAGCCCCAGCATTTT.

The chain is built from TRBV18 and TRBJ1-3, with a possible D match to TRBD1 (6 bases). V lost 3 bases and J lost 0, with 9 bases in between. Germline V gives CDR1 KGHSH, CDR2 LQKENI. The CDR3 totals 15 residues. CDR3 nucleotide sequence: TGTGCCAGCTCACCGGACAGAAGCTCTGGAAACACCATATATTTT. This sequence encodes CASSPDRSSGNTIYF.

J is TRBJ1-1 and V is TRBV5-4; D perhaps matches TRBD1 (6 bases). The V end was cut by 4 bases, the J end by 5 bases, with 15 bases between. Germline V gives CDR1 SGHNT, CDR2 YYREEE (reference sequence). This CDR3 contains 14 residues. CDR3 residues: CASSLTGRGTEAFF. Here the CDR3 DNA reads TGTGCCAGCAGCCTTACAGGGCGTGGAACTGAAGCTTTCTTT. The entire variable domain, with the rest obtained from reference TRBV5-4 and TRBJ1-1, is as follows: ETGVTQSPTHLIKTRGQQVTLRCSSQSGHNTVSWYQQALGQGPQFIFQYYREEENGRGNFPPRFSGLQFPNYSSELNVNALELDDSALYLCASSLTGRGTEAFFGQGTRLTVV.

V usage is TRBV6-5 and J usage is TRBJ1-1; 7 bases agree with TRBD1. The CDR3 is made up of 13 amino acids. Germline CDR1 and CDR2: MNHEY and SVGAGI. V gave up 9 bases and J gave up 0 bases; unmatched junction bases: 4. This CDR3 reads CASHRGLNTEAFF. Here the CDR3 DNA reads TGTGCCAGTCACAGGGGATTGAACACTGAAGCTTTCTTT.

This CDR3 reads CASSLAFRGTGGRAYEQYF. The DNA of the CDR3 is TGCGCCAGCAGCTTGGCGTTTAGGGGGACAGGGGGCAGAGCCTACGAGCAGTACTTC. The chain recombines TRBV5-1 with TRBJ2-7; 12 bases are shared with TRBD1. CDR1 SGHRS and CDR2 YFSETQ come from the germline V gene. CDR3 size: 19 residues. With V trimmed by 0 bases and J by 2 bases, 12 bases remained unmatched. The full variable domain, its missing parts supplied by reference TRBV5-1 and TRBJ2-7, is KAGVTQTPRYLIKTRGQQVTLSCSPISGHRSVSWYQQTPGQGLQFLFEYFSETQRNKGNFPGRFSGRQFSNSRSEMNVSTLELGDSALYLCASSLAFRGTGGRAYEQYFGPGTRLTVT.

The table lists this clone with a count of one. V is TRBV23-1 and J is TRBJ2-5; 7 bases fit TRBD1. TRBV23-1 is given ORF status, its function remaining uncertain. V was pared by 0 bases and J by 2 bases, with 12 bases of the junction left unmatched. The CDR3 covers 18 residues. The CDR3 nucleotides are TGCGCCAGCAGTCAATCGATCTACAGGGGTGGGGTACAAGAGACCCAGTACTTC. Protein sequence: CASSQSIYRGGVQETQYF.

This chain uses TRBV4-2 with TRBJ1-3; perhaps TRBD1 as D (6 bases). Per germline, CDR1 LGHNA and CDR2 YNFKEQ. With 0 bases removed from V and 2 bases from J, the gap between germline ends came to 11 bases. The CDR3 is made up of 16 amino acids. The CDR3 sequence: CASSQDLAGAGNTIYF. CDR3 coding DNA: TGTGCCAGCAGCCAAGATCTGGCAGGGGCTGGAAACACCATATATTTT.

This CDR3 reads CASSTEPGGLAQPQHF. The DNA of the CDR3 is TGTGCCAGCAGTACCGAGCCGGGGGGGCTAGCTCAGCCCCAGCATTTT. The V call is TRBV2, the J call TRBJ1-5; the D gene is possibly TRBD1 (6 bases). The V end lost 5 bases, the J end lost 6 bases, and 20 bases lay between the germline ends. Germline CDR1 is SNHLY and CDR2 is FYNNEI. The CDR3 runs 16 residues. Variable domain in full (rest from reference TRBV2 and TRBJ1-5): EPEVTQTPSHQVTQMGQEVILRCVPISNHLYFYWYRQILGQKVEFLVSFYNNEISEKSEIFDDQFSVERPDGSNFTLKIRSTKLEDSAMYFCASSTEPGGLAQPQHFGDGTRLSIL.

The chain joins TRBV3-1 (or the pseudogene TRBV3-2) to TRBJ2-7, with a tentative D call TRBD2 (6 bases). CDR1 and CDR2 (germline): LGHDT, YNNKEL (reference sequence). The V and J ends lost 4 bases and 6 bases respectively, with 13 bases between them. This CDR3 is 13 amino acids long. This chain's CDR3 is CASSLGLMGEQYF. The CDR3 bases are TGTGCCAGCAGCCTTGGACTAATGGGCGAGCAGTACTTC.

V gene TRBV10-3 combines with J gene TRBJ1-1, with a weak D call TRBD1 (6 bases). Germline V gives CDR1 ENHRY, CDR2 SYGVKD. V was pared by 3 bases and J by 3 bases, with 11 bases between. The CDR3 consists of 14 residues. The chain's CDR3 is CAISDRAGDTEAFF. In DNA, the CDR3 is TGTGCCATCAGTGACAGGGCAGGGGACACTGAAGCTTTCTTT.

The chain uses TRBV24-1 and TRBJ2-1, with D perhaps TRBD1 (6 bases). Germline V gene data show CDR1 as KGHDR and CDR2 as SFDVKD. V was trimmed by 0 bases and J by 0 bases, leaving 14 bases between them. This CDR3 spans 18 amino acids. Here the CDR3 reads CATSDLLTGPSSYNEQFF. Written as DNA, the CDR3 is TGTGCCACCAGTGATTTGCTGACAGGCCCGAGCTCCTACAATGAGCAGTTCTTC.

CDR3 coding DNA: TGCGCCAGCAGCTTGTGGGACAGGGGGTATACAGATACGCAGTATTTT. This sequence encodes CASSLWDRGYTDTQYF. V and J are TRBV5-1 and TRBJ2-3; 11 positions agree with TRBD1. With V trimmed by 1 base and J by 3 bases, 4 bases remained unmatched. The CDR3 has 16 residues. Germline-derived CDR1 and CDR2 are SGHRS and YFSETQ.

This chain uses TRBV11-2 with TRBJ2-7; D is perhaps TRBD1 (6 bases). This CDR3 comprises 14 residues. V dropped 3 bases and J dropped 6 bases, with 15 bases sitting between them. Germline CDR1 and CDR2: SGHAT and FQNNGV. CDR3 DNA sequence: TGTGCCAGCAGCTTGGTACAGGGCCTACGCGAGCAGTACTTC. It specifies CASSLVQGLREQYF.